This TCR beta chain was captured in a study of blood T cell repertoires in COVID-19. Study-wide background: Sites across the United States, Italy and Spain contributed samples from acute and convalescent COVID-19.

Study processing details: Reference gene primer amplification yielded estimated nucleated cell counts. Assay: immunoSEQ multiplex PCR; the TCRdb copy retains only in-frame clones and omits some. V, J and clone size derive from that table, while D and trimming were established from the DNA sequence. Of about 490,000 clones in the sample, roughly 88% were seen once. Germline V gene data show CDR1 as MNHEY and CDR2 as SMNVEV (reference sequence). This CDR3 has 15 amino acids. The junction had 11 bases not matched to a gene; V was cut back by 5 bases and J by 9 bases. Sample: peripheral blood. The receptor was isolated from a human donor in a cohort sampled during active COVID-19. This chain joins TRBV27 and TRBJ2-7; 12 bases are shared with TRBD1. CDR3 coding DNA: TGTGCCAGCAGTCCGCCGGGACAGGGGGCGCGAGGGCAGTACTTC. Its protein product is CASSPPGQGARGQYF.